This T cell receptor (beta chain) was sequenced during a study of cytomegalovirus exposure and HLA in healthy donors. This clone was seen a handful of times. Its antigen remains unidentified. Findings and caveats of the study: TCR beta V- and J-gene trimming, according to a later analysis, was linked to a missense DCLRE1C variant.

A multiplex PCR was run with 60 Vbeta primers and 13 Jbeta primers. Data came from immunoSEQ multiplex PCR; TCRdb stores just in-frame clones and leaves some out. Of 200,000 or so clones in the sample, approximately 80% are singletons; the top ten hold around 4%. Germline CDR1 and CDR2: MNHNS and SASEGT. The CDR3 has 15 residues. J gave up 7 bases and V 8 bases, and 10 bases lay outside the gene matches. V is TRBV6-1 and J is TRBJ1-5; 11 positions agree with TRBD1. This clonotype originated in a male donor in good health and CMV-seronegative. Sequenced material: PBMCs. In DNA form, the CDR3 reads TGTGCCAGCTCGGACAGGGGGCGAAAGGCCCAGCCCCAGCATTTT. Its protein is CASSDRGRKAQPQHF.